This T cell receptor beta chain was profiled in a study of blood T cell repertoires in COVID-19 (dated by TCRdb to 2018 to 2020). At the level of the whole study: Samples covering the acute and convalescent phases of COVID-19 were provided by collaborators in the United States, Italy and Spain. A de-identified subject ID, COVID-19 status, age in years and sex were almost always included in the sample metadata. Subjects who had been exposed to COVID-19, were actively infected with it, or had recovered from it provided the deeply sampled blood TCRbeta repertoires that made up the dataset. Samples were obtained from the ongoing ImmuneRACE study (first 160 participants) and from some 1,200 subjects provided by 6 global collaborators. The repertoires were released in a freely available public database meant as a resource for research on the immune response to SARS-CoV-2. The material from the prospective study consisted of cDNA or gDNA derived from T cells, B-cell-depleted T cells, or PBMCs. Where available, HLA class I and class II types were obtained from metadata supplied by the sample provider rather than from assay-based typing. Results and caveats for the whole study, not just this receptor: The amount of clinical and demographic metadata varied by source and participant and was provided uncurated.

Ends trimmed: V by 3 bases, J by 0 bases; bases unmatched to a gene: 7. The CDR3 covers 16 residues, taking in both the cysteine and the phenylalanine. Solely the CDR3 DNA is kept, with 48 bases framed from the first base. The germline V gene encodes CDR1 LGHDT and CDR2 YNNKEL (reference sequence). Concerning this clone: Its antigen is currently not known. Per-base qualities were not stored, and no clone one base away is much larger.

Enrolling through a virtual design, the prospective study's participants ranged in age from roughly 18 to 100 years and lived across 20 to 30 United States geographic areas. To assign participants to cohorts, the prospective study relied on clinical history that participants themselves reported in a screening survey and a study questionnaire. Each participant in the prospective study had whole blood, serum and a nasopharyngeal or oropharyngeal swab collected by mobile phlebotomists. Additional blood draws and questionnaires over an approximately two-month period could optionally be provided by prospective study participants. Prospective study blood samples were shipped either frozen or at room temperature before DNA extraction. TCRbeta CDR3 regions were amplified from genomic DNA using the immunoSEQ Assay, a bias-controlled multiplex PCR. Concerning the study's data processing: The number of nucleated cells in each sample was estimated by amplification of reference gene primers within the assay. To quantify the absolute abundance of each unique TCRbeta CDR3 rearrangement, sequence reads were collapsed and filtered. For each sample, productive Simpson clonality was calculated as the square root of Simpson's diversity index across productive rearrangements. In TCRdb, the immuneACCESS table is reduced to in-frame sequences with V and J assigned. These tables do not hold every clone; where another copy was compared, an unresolved V gene accounts for under half, and the others remain unexplained. The V and J calls and clone size come from that table; D and trimming were worked out from the DNA. The sample table records 380,000 or so clones; approximately 91% of these occur just once. Of the sample, over 2% falls within the top ten clones.

The sequence was collected from a woman in her 40s with acute COVID-19. What was sequenced was PBMCs or T cells enriched from blood (not recorded which). The chain uses TRBV3-1 (or the pseudogene TRBV3-2) and TRBJ2-5; 7 nucleotides in the junction match TRBD2. The CDR3 in this case is CASSHFGGGYQETQYF. The DNA sequence is given as TGTGCCAGCAGCCATTTTGGGGGGGGGTACCAAGAGACCCAGTACTTC.